This T cell receptor (beta chain) was identified in a study of low-dose radiotherapy and immunotherapy resistance in tumors (dated by TCRdb to between 2021 and 2022). The study in broad terms: Cohort 1 received 0.5 Gy per fraction every 2 weeks, with a prescribed total PTV dose of 6.5 Gy. In Cohort 2, 1 Gy per fraction was delivered every two weeks, for a total of 13 Gy over 26 weeks. Patients took aspirin 300 mg orally once daily for four cycles, starting on cycle 1 day 1. No randomization into treatment groups was done for the people taking part in the trial. Eight patients were included in the translational analysis, namely three from the first dose cohort plus the first five from the second dose cohort. Intravenous cyclophosphamide at 200 mg/m2 was administered every two weeks, one day ahead of each radiation and immunotherapy administration. Nivolumab and ipilimumab were both given intravenously, with nivolumab at a 240 mg flat dose every two weeks and ipilimumab at 1 mg/kg every six weeks.

The run used an Illumina HiSeq 2500. First-strand cDNA was synthesized with Superscript III and a set of TRAV- and TRBV-specific primers, covering both TCRalpha and TCRbeta chains. A roughly 21-cycle PCR with Phusion amplified the TCRs, pairing a constant-region primer with the adapter that was attached to the V primers. Amplification of the isolated mRNA was done with the MessageAmp II aRNA Amplification Kit, which involved a roughly 17-hour in vitro transcription at 37 degrees C. The Dynabeads mRNA DIRECT Purification Kit was used to isolate mRNA for TCR sequencing. Indexed Illumina adapters were added in a second Phusion PCR of 25 to 30 cycles, and the PCR products were purified with AMPure XP beads. The original methods were these. Using custom Perl scripts, TCR sequences encoding the same protein were pooled, out-of-frame sequences were removed, and the abundance of each clonotype was computed. Any TCR sequence supported by only a single read was excluded from analysis. Among the metrics used to describe the repertoires were Shannon entropy, Gini index, clonality, richness, and the frequency of TCRs shared between repertoires. Using fastp at Q25 and MiXCR, TCRdb reprocessed the public reads and kept productive beta chains. Rows are combined by CDR3 protein, so each entry shows the most common genes and DNA. None of the V and J calls come from the authors' own analysis; TCRdb made them. The sample table contains approximately 91,000 distinct CDR3 sequences; only one count was recorded for 20% to 25% of them. Together, the top ten hold roughly 13% of the sample.

V sheds 5 bases and J sheds 7 bases, leaving 18 bases between their ends. Per the germline V gene, SGHTA is the CDR1 and FQGNSA is the CDR2. From cysteine to phenylalanine, the CDR3 is 14 amino acids long. CDR3 DNA only is kept here, 42 bases in frame from base 1. This clonotype was counted ten times or more. Its antigen is not yet known. Base-call qualities are not available, and no considerably larger clone is one nucleotide away. Explained via the paper, the time point label denotes: after trial treatment. Interpreted using the paper, the treatment or condition label stands for: LDRT plus nivolumab, ipilimumab, low-dose cyclophosphamide and aspirin (RACIN trial). The donors took part in RACIN, a single-arm, phase I, dose-escalation trial that combined nivolumab, ipilimumab, aspirin, low-dose cyclophosphamide and low-dose radiotherapy. Eligible patients had advanced, TIL-negative solid tumors.

The chain was built from TRBV7-2 and TRBJ2-7; the D call is possibly TRBD1 or TRBD2, each sharing 6 bases. The input for sequencing was PBMCs, taken after low-dose radiotherapy plus immunotherapy. The receptor was derived from a female donor with ovarian cancer. The CDR3 is CASSPRDTPREQYF. At the DNA level, the sequence is TGTGCCAGCAGCCCGCGGGACACCCCCAGAGAGCAGTACTTC.